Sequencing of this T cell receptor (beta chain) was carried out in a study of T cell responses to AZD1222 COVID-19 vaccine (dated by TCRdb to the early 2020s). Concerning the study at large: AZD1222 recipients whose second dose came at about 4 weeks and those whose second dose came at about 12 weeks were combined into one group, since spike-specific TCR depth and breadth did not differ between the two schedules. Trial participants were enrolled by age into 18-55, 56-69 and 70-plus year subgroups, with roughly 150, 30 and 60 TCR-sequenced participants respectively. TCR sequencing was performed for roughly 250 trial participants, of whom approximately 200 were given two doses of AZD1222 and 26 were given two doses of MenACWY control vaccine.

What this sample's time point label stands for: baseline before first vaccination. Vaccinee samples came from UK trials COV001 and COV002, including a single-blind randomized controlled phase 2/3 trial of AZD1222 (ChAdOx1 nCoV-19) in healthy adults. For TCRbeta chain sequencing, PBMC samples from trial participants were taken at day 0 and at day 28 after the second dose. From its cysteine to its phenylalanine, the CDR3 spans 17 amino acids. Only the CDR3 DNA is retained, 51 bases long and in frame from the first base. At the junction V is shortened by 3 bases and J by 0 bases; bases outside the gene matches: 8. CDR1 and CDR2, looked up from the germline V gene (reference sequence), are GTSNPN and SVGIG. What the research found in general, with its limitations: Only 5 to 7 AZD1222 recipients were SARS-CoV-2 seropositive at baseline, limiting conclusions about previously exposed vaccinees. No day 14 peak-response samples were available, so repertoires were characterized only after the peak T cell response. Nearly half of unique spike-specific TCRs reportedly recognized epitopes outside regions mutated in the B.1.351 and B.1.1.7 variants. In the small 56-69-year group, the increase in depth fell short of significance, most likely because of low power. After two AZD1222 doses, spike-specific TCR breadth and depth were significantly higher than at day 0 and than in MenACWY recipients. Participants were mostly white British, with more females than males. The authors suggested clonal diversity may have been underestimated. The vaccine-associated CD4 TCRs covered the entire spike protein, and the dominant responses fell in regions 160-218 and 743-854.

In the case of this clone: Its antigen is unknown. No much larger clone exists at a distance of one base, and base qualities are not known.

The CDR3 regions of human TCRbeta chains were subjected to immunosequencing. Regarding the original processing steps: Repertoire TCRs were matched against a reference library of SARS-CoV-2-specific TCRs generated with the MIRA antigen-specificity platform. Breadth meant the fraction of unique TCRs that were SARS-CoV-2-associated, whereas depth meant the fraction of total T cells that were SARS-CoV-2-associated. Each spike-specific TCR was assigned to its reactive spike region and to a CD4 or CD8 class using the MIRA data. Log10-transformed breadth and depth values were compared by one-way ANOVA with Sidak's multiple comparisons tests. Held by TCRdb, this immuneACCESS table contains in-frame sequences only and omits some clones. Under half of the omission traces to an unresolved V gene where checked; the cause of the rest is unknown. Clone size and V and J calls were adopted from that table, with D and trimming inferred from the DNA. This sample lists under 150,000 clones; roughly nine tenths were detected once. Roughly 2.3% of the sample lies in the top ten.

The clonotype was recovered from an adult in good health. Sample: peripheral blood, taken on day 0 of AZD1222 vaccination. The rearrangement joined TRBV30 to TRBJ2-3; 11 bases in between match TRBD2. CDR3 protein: CAWSGIRTSGSTDTQYF. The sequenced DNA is TGTGCCTGGAGCGGAATCCGGACTAGCGGGAGCACAGATACGCAGTATTTT.